These 2 T cell receptor beta chains originate from one sample sequenced in a study of T cells in Graves' hyperthyroidism and ophthalmopathy. Amplification yielded TCR beta CDR3 regions, with RNA transcripts as the source. A first-round RT-PCR of the TCR CDR3 used the HTBI primer set. TCRdb ran MiXCR on the multiplex PCR reads and lists one entry per CDR3 protein. The profile shows approximately 640,000 distinct CDR3 sequences, about 45% of them singletons. The sample consisted of peripheral blood or thyroid tissue (not recorded which). These receptors came from an adult man with Graves' disease, either hyperthyroidism or ophthalmopathy (not recorded which).

With respect to this clonotype: With a much larger clone just one base away, this may be a read error. The chain employs TRBV25-1 and TRBJ1-6; 10 bases line up with TRBD1. This CDR3 spans 14 amino acids. CDR1 is MGHDK and CDR2 is SYGVNS in the germline V gene. The DNA for the CDR3 is TGTGCCAGCAGCTCCCGGGACAGGGGTTCACCCCCCCACTTT. Residues: CASSSRDRGSPPHF.

This clonotype was seen a few times. This rearrangement joins TRBV6-4 to TRBJ1-6; tentatively, D is TRBD1 (5 bases). This CDR3 spans 14 amino acids. Germline V gene data show CDR1 as MRHNA and CDR2 as SNTAGT. V was cut by 7 bases and J by 2 bases, with 9 bases left in between. CDR3 amino acids: CASKQGAYNSPLHF. DNA of the CDR3: TGTGCCAGCAAGCAGGGTGCCTATAATTCACCCCTCCACTTT.